This TCR beta chain was found in a study of cytomegalovirus exposure and HLA in healthy donors. PCR primers comprised 60 Vbeta and 13 Jbeta primers. The assay was immunoSEQ multiplex PCR, and TCRdb's table has in-frame clones only and misses some. Of some 110,000 clones in the sample, 60% to 80% were seen once. This CDR3 comprises 16 residues. Germline lookup yields CDR1 MNHEY and CDR2 SVGAGI. V shed 2 bases and J 4 bases; nucleotides not matched to a gene: 3. The sequencing input was PBMCs. The chain has TRBV6-5 and TRBJ2-3, with 13 bases aligning to TRBD2. This TCR came from a man aged 45-65 years in good health and CMV-seropositive. The CDR3 bases are TGTGCCAGCAGTTACAGCGGACTAGCGGGGGCAGATACGCAGTATTTT. Protein product: CASSYSGLAGADTQYF.